The clone carrying this T cell receptor (beta chain) was observed once. Authors' methods: Estimation of nucleated cell counts relied on the amplification of reference gene primers. TCRdb keeps only in-frame clones here, not all; method: immunoSEQ multiplex PCR. From that table come the V and J calls and clone size; the DNA was used to work out D and trimming. Of around 140,000 clones listed, roughly 87% are singletons. The record originates from a study of blood T cell repertoires in COVID-19. Study at large: Italy, Spain and the United States were the sources of the convalescent and acute COVID-19 samples. PBMCs, B-cell-depleted T cells, or T cells provided the cDNA or gDNA that made up the material.

V shed 8 bases, J shed 3 bases, and the junction held 3 bases outside the gene matches. CDR1 MNHEY and CDR2 SMNVEV come from the germline V gene (reference sequence). The CDR3 totals 12 residues. Input material: peripheral blood. This chain links TRBV27 with TRBJ2-7, with 8 nucleotides matching TRBD1. The sequence came from a woman aged 50 to 65 with acute or convalescent COVID-19. CDR3 bases: TGTGCCAGCCAAGGACAGGGCTACGAGCAGTACTTC. This translates into CASQGQGYEQYF.